A single sample is the source of the 12 T cell receptor beta chains below, sequenced in a study of T cell responses to AZD1222 COVID-19 vaccine. Using immunoSEQ multiplex PCR, the repertoire was profiled, and TCRdb retains in-frame clones only, with some absent. Among roughly 130,000 clones listed, just over 85% were seen once. The source material was peripheral blood, sampled on day 0 of AZD1222 vaccination. All receptors derive from an adult in good health.

This clone is a singleton in its sample. V gene TRBV27 combines with J gene TRBJ1-5; tentative D call: TRBD1 (6 bases). This CDR3 is 13 amino acids long. CDR1 is MNHEY and CDR2 is SMNVEV in the germline V gene (reference sequence). V gave up 6 bases and J gave up 7 bases, with 13 bases separating them. CDR3 in amino acids: CASRPQGRQPQHF. The CDR3 region has the DNA TGTGCCAGCAGACCCCAGGGGCGACAGCCCCAGCATTTT.

J is TRBJ2-1 and V is TRBV24-1; 7 bases are shared with TRBD1. The CDR3 spans 15 residues. Germline loops: CDR1 KGHDR, CDR2 SFDVKD. Trimming cost V 3 bases and J 3 bases; bases outside gene matches: 4. Here the CDR3 reads CATSDPGQVYNEQFF. The CDR3 DNA is TGTGCCACCAGTGATCCCGGACAGGTCTACAATGAGCAGTTCTTC.

J is TRBJ1-3 and V is TRBV14; TRBD1 matches at 9 bases. Losses at the gene ends were 5 bases for V and 3 bases for J; bases not matched to a gene: 5. CDR3 length equals 15 residues. Germline CDR1 and CDR2: SGHDN and FVKESK. CDR3 protein: CASSVGTGYGNTIYF. For the CDR3, the DNA is TGTGCCAGCAGCGTCGGGACAGGGTATGGAAACACCATATATTTT.

This clone was observed a handful of times. The genes are TRBV6-2 or TRBV6-3 and TRBJ2-3, with D maybe TRBD1 (6 bases). The CDR3 has 19 amino acids. The germline V gene has CDR1 MNHEY and CDR2 SVGEGT. The V end lost 0 bases, the J end lost 2 bases, and 21 bases lay between the germline ends. The CDR3 here is CASSYSPLRGSGTTDTQYF. The DNA of the CDR3 is TGTGCCAGCAGTTACTCCCCCCTTAGGGGGAGCGGAACCACAGATACGCAGTATTTT.

This chain connects TRBV19 to TRBJ2-1, with D tentatively TRBD2 (6 bases). Germline CDR1 reads LNHDA; CDR2 reads SQIVND (reference sequence). The CDR3 length is 17 residues. The V end was cut by 8 bases, the J end by 3 bases, with 23 bases between. CDR3 protein: CASSRLAKTNIYNEQFF. The DNA of the CDR3 is TGTGCCAGTTCGCGGCTAGCGAAGACCAATATCTACAATGAGCAGTTCTTC.

The rearrangement joins TRBV6-5 to TRBJ1-2; D gene unclear. From germline, CDR1 is MNHEY and CDR2 SVGAGI. The CDR3 contains 13 residues. Between the trimmed V and J ends, which lost 9 bases and 4 bases, there was a span of 15 bases. DNA for the CDR3: TGTGCCAGTAGAGGGCCTATCGTCTATGGCTACACCTTC. Protein product: CASRGPIVYGYTF.

The chain links TRBV27 to TRBJ2-7; no definite D call. The germline CDR1 and CDR2 sequences are MNHEY and SMNVEV (reference sequence). The CDR3 is made up of 12 amino acids. V was cut by 6 bases and J by 9 bases, with 15 bases left in between. CDR3 in amino acids: CASRSSLAPQYF. The CDR3 DNA sequence: TGTGCCAGCAGATCGAGTCTGGCACCGCAGTACTTC.

The V and J genes are TRBV5-6 and TRBJ2-5; 7 bases are a match to TRBD1. Germline V gene data show CDR1 as SGHDT and CDR2 as YYEEEE. This CDR3 has 12 residues. Trimming removed 5 bases from V and 5 bases from J; junction bases left unmatched: 3. The CDR3: CASRLQGETQYF. The CDR3 DNA sequence: TGTGCCAGCAGGCTACAGGGGGAGACCCAGTACTTC. The full variable domain, rest sourced from reference TRBV5-6 and TRBJ2-5, is DAGVTQSPTHLIKTRGQQVTLRCSPKSGHDTVSWYQQALGQGPQFIFQYYEEEERQRGNFPDRFSGHQFPNYSSELNVNALLLGDSALYLCASRLQGETQYFGPGTRLLVL.

The chain links TRBV29-1 to TRBJ2-1; D not certain. V lost 5 bases to trimming and J lost 9 bases, with 11 bases between them. CDR1 and CDR2 (germline): SQVTM, ANQGSEA. CDR3 size: 11 residues. As DNA, the CDR3 is TGCAGCGTTCGTGAAGGCGGTGAGCAGTTCTTC. It translates to CSVREGGEQFF.

V and J are TRBV6-6 and TRBJ1-3; D perhaps matches TRBD1 (6 bases). The CDR3 has 13 amino acids. Germline V CDR1 and CDR2: MNHNY, SVGAGI (reference sequence). Trimming cost V 7 bases and J 3 bases, with 10 bases left between them. The CDR3, as DNA: TGTGCCAGCACAGGGGTTGGTGGAAACACCATATATTTT. Translating it yields CASTGVGGNTIYF.

The J gene is TRBJ1-5, the V gene TRBV19, with D perhaps matching TRBD1 (6 bases). This CDR3 region has 14 residues. Germline V gives CDR1 LNHDA, CDR2 SQIVND (reference sequence). The V and J ends lost 4 bases and 2 bases respectively, with 9 bases between them. CDR3 sequence reads: CASSTAGGNQPQHF. In DNA, the CDR3 is TGTGCCAGTAGTACGGCAGGGGGCAATCAGCCCCAGCATTTT.

This clone was seen only once. The chain joins TRBV7-3 to TRBJ2-1; a weak D match, TRBD2 (6 bases). CDR1 and CDR2 (germline): SGHTA, FQGTGA. Trimming removed 5 bases at V and 3 bases at J, with 17 bases between. This CDR3 contains 16 residues. As DNA, the CDR3 is TGTGCCAGCAGCCCGGTTGGTCCGACTAGCTACAATGAGCAGTTCTTC. Translating gives CASSPVGPTSYNEQFF.